One T cell receptor (beta chain) is described in this entry. Its antigen is still unknown. This sample is part of a study of neoadjuvant anti-PD-1 for oral cavity cancer. Study details: Around day 43, patients without progression received a fourth nivolumab dose before surgery. Study-level findings and limits: With a few patients per group, TCR findings need larger cohorts. Treg/Th17 ratio rose with pretreatment blood and fell with post-treatment tumor TCRbeta clonality.

The data were produced by immunoSEQ multiplex PCR, yet TCRdb's version contains in-frame clones alone and is incomplete. The sample has fewer than 15,000 clones, roughly 79% seen once; the top ten hold around 2.8%. V was pared by 5 bases and J by 0 bases, with 4 bases between. This CDR3 contains 11 residues. Germline V gene lookup returns CDR1 DFQATT and CDR2 SNEGSKA (reference sequence). Time point described: after neoadjuvant nivolumab, at surgical resection. The rearrangement joins TRBV20-1 to TRBJ1-1; D ambiguous. Sequencing was performed on PBMCs, taken after nivolumab (anti-PD-1) treatment. This TCR derives from a person aged 35-79 years with oral cavity squamous cell carcinoma. The DNA of the CDR3 is TGCAGTGCTTCACTGAACACTGAAGCTTTCTTT. Amino acids: CSASLNTEAFF.